What follows are 10 T cell receptor beta chains derived from one specimen sequenced in a study of control samples from healthy donors and cancer patients. Sequencing was performed with immunoSEQ multiplex PCR; in TCRdb, only in-frame clones are kept and a portion is missing. The sample has just over 20,000 clones, about 85% seen once. Material for sequencing was PBMCs. Receptors were obtained from a man aged 55 to 70 with colorectal cancer.

In this sample, this clone turned up once. J is TRBJ2-7 and V is TRBV3-1 (or the pseudogene TRBV3-2); D remains unclear. V shed 1 base and J shed 1 base, with 2 bases lying between them. CDR3 length: 12 residues. Germline V gene lookup returns CDR1 LGHDT and CDR2 YNNKEL (reference sequence). Written as DNA, the CDR3 is TGTGCCAGCAGCCAAGCGTCCTACGAGCAGTACTTC. Translation: CASSQASYEQYF.

The chain employs TRBV19 and TRBJ2-7; D remains unclear. Germline assignment: CDR1 LNHDA and CDR2 SQIVND (reference sequence). This CDR3 region has 10 residues. V lost 9 bases and J 4 bases, leaving 7 bases between the germline ends. The CDR3 region is CARRPYEQYV. The CDR3 coding sequence is TGTGCCAGGAGGCCTTACGAGCAGTACGTC.

This clone was counted only a few times. This chain connects TRBV25-1 to TRBJ1-4; the match to TRBD1 covers 9 bases. The CDR3 spans 13 residues. Trimming removed 8 bases from V and 7 bases from J; junction bases left unmatched: 5. Germline V gene lookup returns CDR1 MGHDK and CDR2 SYGVNS. The CDR3 here is CASRDRALEKLFF. Here the CDR3 DNA reads TGTGCCAGCCGGGACAGGGCTCTTGAAAAACTGTTTTTT.

The chain combines TRBV6-5 with TRBJ1-3; 11 nucleotides align to TRBD1. The CDR3 is made up of 16 amino acids. V was clipped by 0 bases and J by 5 bases; unmatched bases: 3. The germline V gene has CDR1 MNHEY and CDR2 SVGAGI. CDR3 amino acids: CASSYSDRGLRNTIYF. The CDR3 DNA is TGTGCCAGCAGTTACTCGGACAGGGGGCTTAGAAACACCATATATTTT.

V and J are TRBV27 and TRBJ1-2; TRBD1 aligns across 9 bases. V gave up 6 bases and J gave up 4 bases; unmatched junction bases: 9. CDR1 and CDR2 (germline): MNHEY, SMNVEV (reference sequence). The CDR3 is 15 residues long. The CDR3 protein is CASRGYMDRGYGYTF. In nucleotides, the CDR3 is TGTGCCAGCAGAGGGTATATGGACAGGGGCTATGGCTACACCTTC.

This clone was observed a single time. The chain recombines TRBV6-1 with TRBJ1-1; D ambiguous. This CDR3 is built from 17 residues. The ends were cut back, 2 bases at V and 0 bases at J, with 16 bases in the middle. Germline lookup yields CDR1 MNHNS and CDR2 SASEGT. The CDR3 protein is CASSEPNKLILNTEAFF. The CDR3 DNA is TGTGCCAGCAGTGAACCCAACAAGCTAATCTTGAACACTGAAGCTTTCTTT.

The J gene is TRBJ1-1, the V gene TRBV5-1; 8 bases line up with TRBD1. The CDR3 has 14 amino acids. V lost 7 bases, J lost 4 bases, and 9 bases stayed unmatched. CDR1 is SGHRS and CDR2 is YFSETQ in the germline V gene. The CDR3 DNA reads as TGCGCCAGCTCCTCCGGACAGGGCGGCACTGAAGCTTTCTTT. Its translation: CASSSGQGGTEAFF.

The rearrangement uses TRBV6-2 or TRBV6-3 and TRBJ2-1; 11 nucleotides line up with TRBD1. J lost 0 bases, V lost 2 bases, and 9 bases had no gene match. The germline V gene encodes CDR1 MNHEY and CDR2 SVGEGT. This CDR3 spans 19 amino acids. The CDR3 reads CASSYPGQGVKSSYNEQFF. Written as DNA, the CDR3 is TGTGCCAGCAGTTACCCGGGACAGGGGGTAAAGAGCTCCTACAATGAGCAGTTCTTC.

The rearrangement joins TRBV5-1 to TRBJ2-1; 8 positions agree with TRBD1. The CDR3 has 15 residues. CDR1 is SGHRS and CDR2 is YFSETQ in the germline V gene. J gave up 3 bases and V 4 bases, and 6 bases lay outside the gene matches. CDR3 region: CASSTQGADYNEQFF. As DNA, the CDR3 is TGCGCCAGCAGCACCCAGGGGGCGGACTACAATGAGCAGTTCTTC.

The rearrangement joins TRBV5-1 to TRBJ1-1, with D possibly matching TRBD1 (6 bases). Germline CDR1 and CDR2: SGHRS and YFSETQ. The CDR3 covers 15 residues. V lost 0 bases and J 4 bases, leaving 13 bases between the germline ends. CDR3: CASSLVGAGATEAFF. The CDR3 nucleotides are TGCGCCAGCAGCTTGGTAGGTGCGGGGGCCACTGAAGCTTTCTTT.